This T cell receptor beta chain was retrieved from a study of cytomegalovirus exposure and HLA in healthy donors. Study-level results: Associated with HLA alleles at 0.05 false discovery rate in a later analysis were 16,951 TCR beta sequences.

PCR amplification relied on 60 Vbeta primers (plus 13 Jbeta primers). The table came from immunoSEQ multiplex PCR; TCRdb's copy has only in-frame clones and leaves some out. Of 190,000 or so clones listed, 75% to 85% are singletons. A few counts support this clone. Antigen: not known. The clonotype was recovered from a girl aged 10 to 17 in good health and CMV-seropositive. Sequencing input: PBMCs.

The DNA of the CDR3 is TGCGCCAGCAGCCAAGTGGACAGGGATGATTCACCCCTCCACTTT. It encodes CASSQVDRDDSPLHF. This sequence joins TRBV4-3 and TRBJ1-6; 8 nucleotides line up with TRBD1. J lost 8 bases, V lost 1 base, and 4 bases had no gene match. Germline CDR1 and CDR2: LGHNA and YSLEER. CDR3 length equals 15 residues.